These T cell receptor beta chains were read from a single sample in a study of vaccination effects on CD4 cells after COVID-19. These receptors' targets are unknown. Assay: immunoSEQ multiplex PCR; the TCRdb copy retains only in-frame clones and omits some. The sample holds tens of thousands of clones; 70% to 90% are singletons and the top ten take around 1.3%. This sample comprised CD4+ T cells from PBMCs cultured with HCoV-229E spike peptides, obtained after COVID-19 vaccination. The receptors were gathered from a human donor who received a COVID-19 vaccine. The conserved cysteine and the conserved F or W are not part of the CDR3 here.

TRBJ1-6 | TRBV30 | ACTRTNPYNSPLH
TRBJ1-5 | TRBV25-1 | ASSSFGSNQPQH
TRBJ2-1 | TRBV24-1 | ATRAAGTGGREEF
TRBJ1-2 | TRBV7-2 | ASSIDRGPNYGYT
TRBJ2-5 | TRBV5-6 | ASSLGGWAGETQY
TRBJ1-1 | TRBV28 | ASSLPGGNTEAF
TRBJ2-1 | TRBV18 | ASSPRVGSGSYNEQF
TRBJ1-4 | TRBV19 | ASSPGTAGEKLF
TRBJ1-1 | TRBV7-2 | ASRLLRGTEAF
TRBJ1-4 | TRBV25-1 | ASSEPGAANEKLF
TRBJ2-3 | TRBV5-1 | ASRTDRDRTDTQY
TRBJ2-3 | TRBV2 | ASRETSGGRTDTQY
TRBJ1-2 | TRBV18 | ASSPLGGQGQDGYT
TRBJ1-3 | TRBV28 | ASSLQVGNTIY
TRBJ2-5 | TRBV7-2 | ASSQRRTGSSETQY
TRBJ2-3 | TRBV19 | ASSLIRGVSTDTQY
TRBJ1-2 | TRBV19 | ASSQGQGGDYGYT
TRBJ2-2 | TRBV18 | ASSRRAGGADTGELF
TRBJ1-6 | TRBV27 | ASSLGQGYNSPLH
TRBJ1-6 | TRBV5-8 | ASSLGAGTASSPLH
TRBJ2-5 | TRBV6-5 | ASRYRTNPQETQY
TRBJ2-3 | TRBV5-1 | ASSLWSGSGDTQY
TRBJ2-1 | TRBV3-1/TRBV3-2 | ASSQGHEQF
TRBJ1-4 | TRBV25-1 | ASSDGDRRDEKLF
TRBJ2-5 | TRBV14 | ASSQAGGKETQY
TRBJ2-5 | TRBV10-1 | ASSEGRGATQETQY
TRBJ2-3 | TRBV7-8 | ASSLGTSGDTQY
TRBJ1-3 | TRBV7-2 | ASSLYGGRIGNTIY
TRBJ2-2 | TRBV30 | AWSSGGAFTGELF
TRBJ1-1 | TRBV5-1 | ASSSSGSQAF
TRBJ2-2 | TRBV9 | ASSPGPHTGELF
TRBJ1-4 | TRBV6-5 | ASSRRGLNEKLF
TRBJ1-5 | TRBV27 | ASRLSPSGNQPQH
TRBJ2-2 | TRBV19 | ASDFRAGELF
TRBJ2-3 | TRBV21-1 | ASSKVARALTDTQY
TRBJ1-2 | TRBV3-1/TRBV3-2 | ASSQDTGGNYGYT
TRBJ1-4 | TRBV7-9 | ASSQVAGTNEKLF